This record looks at one T cell receptor beta chain sequence and its context. V was pared by 3 bases and J by 7 bases, with 7 bases between. The length of the CDR3 is 13 residues. This sample was included in a study of blood T cell repertoires in COVID-19. Across the whole study: Collection of acute and convalescent COVID-19 samples took place in the United States, Italy and Spain. T cells, B-cell-depleted T cells, or PBMCs provided the cDNA or gDNA that served as material.

Per the study methods: Estimation of nucleated cell counts relied on the amplification of reference gene primers. TCRdb's copy holds only in-frame clones and misses some; the assay was immunoSEQ multiplex PCR. D and trimming come from the DNA, and the V and J calls and clone size come from that table. The table lists around 60,000 clones, around 90% of them singletons, with around 3.5% in the top ten. This clonotype was sampled from a man aged 45-65 years with active COVID-19. The rearrangement links TRBV12-3 or TRBV12-4 to TRBJ1-6, with D unresolved. Sequencing was done on a sample of peripheral blood. CDR3 sequence (DNA): TGTGCCAGCAGTTTTGGCATGAATTCACCCCTCCACTTT. Translation: CASSFGMNSPLHF.